This T cell receptor (beta chain) was profiled in a study of T-cell memory formation after mild COVID-19 (dated by TCRdb to the early 2020s). Regarding the research as a whole: Most TCR sequence clusters were specific to one of the two donors. Two young, previously healthy adult volunteers made up the cohort, one male and one female. In two donors, T-cell clones that expanded and contracted after mild COVID-19 were tracked by sequencing TCRalpha and TCRbeta repertoires over time. The investigation overall reported the following: SARS-CoV-2 specificity was not confirmed for the second-wave clones peaking on day 37. Contracting CD4+ clones turned up mainly in the CM and EM memory subsets, whereas EMRA was where CD8+ clones were enriched. Clones that contracted from day 15 to 85 showed balanced CD4/CD8 phenotypes, whereas a second wave of clones that expanded from day 15 to 37 leaned towards CD4+. Only two mild cases were covered in the study, and larger cohorts including severe cases with pre-infection samples were considered necessary. Some responding clones were found in pre-infection memory, which suggests that pre-existing cross-reactive memory T cells took part in the SARS-CoV-2 response.

CDR1 is given as SGHTA and CDR2 as FQGNSA, both from the germline V gene. Taken from cysteine to phenylalanine, the CDR3 has 12 residues. Only the CDR3 DNA stays, 36 bases, in frame from base 1. The V and J ends are trimmed by 3 bases and 4 bases, leaving 6 bases between them. This clonotype has only a few counts. Its target antigen remains unknown. The input lacks base qualities; no much larger clone sits a single base away. Sequencer: Illumina NovaSeq 6000. TCRalpha and TCRbeta cDNA libraries were constructed by 5'RACE with constant-segment primers, with sample barcodes and unique molecular identifiers being introduced. RNA was extracted from every sample with Trizol reagent. Amplification of the libraries took two PCR steps, and the second step added a second sample barcode plus Illumina TruSeq adapters. Libraries were sequenced on an Illumina NovaSeq with 2 x 150 bp paired-end reads. Under the source paper's analysis protocol: Reads were demultiplexed and collapsed into UMI-guided consensus sequences with migec v1.2.7. Using mixcr v2.1.11, UMI consensuses were aligned to TRA and TRB V and J templates and then assembled into clonotypes. Expanded or contracted clonotypes were those called significant by both edgeR and NoisET, with noise models trained on biological replicates. For edgeR calls, the thresholds were a false discovery rate-adjusted p below 0.01 and a log2 fold-change of 1. As an exploratory analysis of dynamics, max-normalized trajectories of the 1000 most abundant clonotypes were examined with PCA combined with hierarchical clustering. The CD4 or CD8 phenotype of responding clones was assigned using the separately sequenced CD4+ and CD8+ repertoires. TCRdb's own reprocessing of the public reads used fastp at Q25 and MiXCR and kept productive beta chains. Under each unique CDR3 protein, matching rows form one entry showing the most common genes and DNA. The V and J calls here are based on TCRdb, not the publication. In this sample the table shows about 340,000 distinct CDR3 sequences, around a sixth of which occur a single time. The ten most abundant clones make up approximately 20% of the sample.

PBMCs were isolated by Ficoll-Paque density gradient centrifugation. The sequencing input was PBMCs or a T cell subset sorted from them (not recorded which). This receptor chain uses TRBV7-2 and TRBJ1-2; the D gene lacks a confident call. This TCR was recovered from a man younger than 35 who had mild COVID-19 (a few samples of this study predate the infection). The sample titles of this study are shuffled in the database, so cell type and time point are left out; the donor was told from shared clones. The CDR3 amino acid sequence is: CASSFSSYGYTF. The nucleotide sequence is given as TGTGCCAGCAGCTTTTCCAGCTATGGCTACACCTTC.